The subject of this entry is one T cell receptor (beta chain). Its specificity is not known. Trimming removed 6 bases from V and 6 bases from J; junction bases left unmatched: 0. CDR3 size: 13 residues. The germline V gene encodes CDR1 MNHNS and CDR2 SASEGT. The sample comes from a study of neoadjuvant anti-PD-1 for oral cavity cancer. Points from the study as a whole: With a few patients per group, TCR findings need larger cohorts.

Time point here: after neoadjuvant nivolumab, at surgical resection. The data were produced by immunoSEQ multiplex PCR, yet TCRdb's version contains in-frame clones alone and is incomplete. The repertoire holds over 30,000 clones, with roughly 85% as singletons. This TCR was recovered from a person aged 35-79 years with oral cavity squamous cell carcinoma. The chain uses TRBV6-1 and TRBJ2-2; 11 nucleotides line up with TRBD1. Sequences were derived from PBMCs, sampled after nivolumab (anti-PD-1) treatment. Here the CDR3 DNA reads TGTGCCAGCAGGGGACAGGGGGCCGGGGAGCTGTTTTTT. Its protein is CASRGQGAGELFF.